The clone carrying this T cell receptor (beta chain) was recorded many times. Its target is unknown. The investigators amplified TCR beta CDR3 regions from RNA transcripts. TCR CDR3 regions were first amplified by RT-PCR with HTBI primers. In TCRdb, the multiplex PCR reads were re-called with MiXCR into one record per CDR3 protein. Counted here are 650,000 to 750,000 distinct CDR3 sequences, 14% occurring once; the ten biggest clones make up about a tenth. This CDR3 spans 14 amino acids. The V gene end was trimmed by 6 bases and the J gene end by 2 bases; junction bases not matched to a gene: 6. Germline CDR1 reads MNHEY; CDR2 reads SMNVEV (reference sequence). This sample was taken from a study of T cells in Graves' hyperthyroidism and ophthalmopathy. Study-wide points: Most expanded thyroid clonotypes above 0.001 also appeared in blood. A 13 V-J signature model discriminated ophthalmopathy versus stable hyperthyroidism.

Hyperthyroidism patients were newly diagnosed, had disease duration under 2 months, and were aged 18 to 65 years. Not enrolled were patients with uncontrolled infection, other autoimmune disease, pregnancy or lactation. The specimen sequenced was blood. This receptor was obtained from a woman between 18 and 30 years old with Graves' hyperthyroidism. V gene TRBV27 combines with J gene TRBJ2-5, with 7 bases that match TRBD1. For the CDR3, the DNA is TGTGCCAGCAGAAGAACAGGGGAACAAGAGACCCAGTACTTC. This translates into CASRRTGEQETQYF.